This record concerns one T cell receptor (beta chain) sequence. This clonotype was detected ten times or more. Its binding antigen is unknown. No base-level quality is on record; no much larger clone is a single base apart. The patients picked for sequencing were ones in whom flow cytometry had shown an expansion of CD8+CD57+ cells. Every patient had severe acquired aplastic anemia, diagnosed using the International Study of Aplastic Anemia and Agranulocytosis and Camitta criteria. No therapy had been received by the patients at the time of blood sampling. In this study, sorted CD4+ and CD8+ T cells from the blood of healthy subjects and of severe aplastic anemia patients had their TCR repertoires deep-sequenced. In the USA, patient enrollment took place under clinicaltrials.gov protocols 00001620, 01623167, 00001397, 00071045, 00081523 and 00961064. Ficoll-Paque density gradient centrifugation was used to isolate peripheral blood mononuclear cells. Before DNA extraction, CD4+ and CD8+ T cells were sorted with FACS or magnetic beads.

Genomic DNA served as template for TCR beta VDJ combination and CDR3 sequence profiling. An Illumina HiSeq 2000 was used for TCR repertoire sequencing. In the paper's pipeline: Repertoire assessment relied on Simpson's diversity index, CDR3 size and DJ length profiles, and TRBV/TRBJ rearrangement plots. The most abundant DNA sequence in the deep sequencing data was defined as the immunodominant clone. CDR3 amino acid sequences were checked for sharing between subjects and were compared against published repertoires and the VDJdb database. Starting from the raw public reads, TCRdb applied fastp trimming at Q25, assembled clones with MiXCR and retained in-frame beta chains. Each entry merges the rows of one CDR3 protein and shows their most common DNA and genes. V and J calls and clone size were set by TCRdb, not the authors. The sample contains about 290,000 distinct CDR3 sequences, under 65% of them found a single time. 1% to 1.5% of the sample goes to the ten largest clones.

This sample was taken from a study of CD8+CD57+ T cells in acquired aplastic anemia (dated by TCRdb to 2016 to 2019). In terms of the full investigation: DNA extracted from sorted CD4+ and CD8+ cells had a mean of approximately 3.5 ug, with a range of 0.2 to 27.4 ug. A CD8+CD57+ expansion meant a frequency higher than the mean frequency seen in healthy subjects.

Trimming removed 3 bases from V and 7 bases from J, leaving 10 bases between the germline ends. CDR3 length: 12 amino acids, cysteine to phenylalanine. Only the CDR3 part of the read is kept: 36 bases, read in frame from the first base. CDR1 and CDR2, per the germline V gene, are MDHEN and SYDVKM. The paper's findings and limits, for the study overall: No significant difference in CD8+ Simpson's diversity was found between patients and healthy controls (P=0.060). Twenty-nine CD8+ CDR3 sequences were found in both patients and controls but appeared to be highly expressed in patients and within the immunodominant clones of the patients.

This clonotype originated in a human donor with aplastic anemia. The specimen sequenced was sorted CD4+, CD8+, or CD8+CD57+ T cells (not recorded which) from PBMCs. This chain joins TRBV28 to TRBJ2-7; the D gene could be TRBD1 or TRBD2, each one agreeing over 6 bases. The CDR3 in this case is CASSLLGGEQYF. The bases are TGTGCCAGCAGTTTGCTAGGGGGGGAGCAGTACTTC.